A single TCR beta chain is shown here with its context. This sample was included in a study of T cell changes during pregnancy in multiple sclerosis. Some clones are missing from TCRdb's copy, which holds only in-frame ones; the method was immunoSEQ multiplex PCR. The table lists tens of thousands of clones, 90% of them singletons. CDR3 length: 14 amino acids. Germline loops: CDR1 SGHDN, CDR2 FVKESK. The V gene lost 5 bases and the J gene lost 1 base, with 11 bases spanning the gap. Sequencing was performed on peripheral blood, taken in the third trimester of pregnancy. This sequence was found in a female donor in good health, enrolled as a control in a pregnancy study. The chain couples TRBV14 to TRBJ1-1; no definite D call. CDR3 DNA: TGTGCCAGCAGCGTCCGGACTGGGAACACTGAAGCTTTCTTT. Its protein is CASSVRTGNTEAFF.